This T cell receptor beta chain was sequenced during a study of Graves' ophthalmopathy and Graves' hyperthyroidism. General study findings and limits: In predicting ophthalmopathy progression, the model reached over 55% sensitivity and 72% to 80% specificity. In separating ophthalmopathy from stable hyperthyroidism, a 13-signature model achieved around 85% sensitivity and 70% to 83% specificity.

Amplification from RNA transcripts yielded the TCR beta CDR3 regions. First-round RT-PCR relied on HTBI primers, and a second-round multiplex PCR came next. In TCRdb, the multiplex PCR reads were re-called with MiXCR into one record per CDR3 protein. This table holds approximately 460,000 distinct CDR3 sequences, about 15% found once. The PBMCs were taken from 10 ml of fresh peripheral blood. Notes on this clonotype: Its target is not known.

The sample comprised blood. The source of this sequence is a woman in her 30s with Graves' ophthalmopathy.

This chain's CDR3 is CASMPHNRVGYGYTF. CDR3 DNA sequence: TGTGCCAGCATGCCTCACAACAGGGTTGGCTATGGCTACACCTTC. V and J are TRBV27 and TRBJ1-2, with TRBD1 as a possible D gene (6 bases). Between the trimmed V and J ends, which lost 7 bases and 4 bases, there was a span of 19 bases. The length of the CDR3 is 15 residues. In germline, CDR1 is MNHEY, CDR2 SMNVEV (reference sequence).